This section outlines one T cell receptor (beta chain) sequence together with its context. TCRdb itself ran the 5' RACE reads through MiXCR, one entry per CDR3 protein. This table has 210,000 or so distinct CDR3 sequences, about 27% appearing once. This entry belongs to a study of T-cell memory formation after mild COVID-19. Germline V gene data show CDR1 as KGHDR and CDR2 as SFDVKD. V gave up 2 bases and J gave up 8 bases; unmatched junction bases: 2. The CDR3 runs 13 residues. The sequenced sample consisted of PBMCs or a T cell subset sorted from them (not recorded which). The sequence derives from an adult woman who had mild COVID-19 (a few samples of this study predate the infection). Cell type and time point are not known. The rearrangement links TRBV24-1 to TRBJ2-1; 7 bases align to TRBD2. The CDR3 spells CATSDSGGYEQFF. DNA for the CDR3: TGTGCCACCAGTGATTCCGGGGGGTATGAGCAGTTCTTC.